Below, one T cell receptor (beta chain) is given with its context. V shed 2 bases and J shed 9 bases, with 8 bases lying between them. The germline V gene encodes CDR1 SEHNR and CDR2 FQNEAQ (reference sequence). The CDR3 covers 12 residues. With 60 Vbeta and 13 Jbeta primers, the PCR was carried out. The repertoire was sequenced with immunoSEQ multiplex PCR; TCRdb's copy has only in-frame clones and lacks some. Of about 140,000 clones listed, around three quarters are singletons. This sample is drawn from a study of cytomegalovirus exposure and HLA in healthy donors. Overall study: Earlier results showed roughly 120 million unique TCR beta sequences derived from some 190 million T cells.

The chain uses TRBV7-9 and TRBJ2-1; a weak D match, TRBD2 (5 bases). The sample was PBMCs. This receptor was obtained from a man aged 18-30 years in good health and CMV-seronegative. The CDR3 reads CASSLSEGEQFF. In nucleotides, the CDR3 is TGTGCCAGCAGCTTATCAGAGGGTGAGCAGTTCTTC.